The 5 T cell receptor beta chains below were found in one sample sequenced in a study of cytomegalovirus exposure and HLA in healthy donors. TCRdb's table, derived via immunoSEQ multiplex PCR, lists solely in-frame clones and lacks some. The sample has more than 90,000 clones, more than 70% seen once. The source material was PBMCs. The receptors were gathered from a man younger than 30 in good health and CMV-seronegative.

The V call is TRBV2, the J call TRBJ2-3; TRBD2 matches at 8 bases. V lost 6 bases, J lost 5 bases, and 13 bases stayed unmatched. This CDR3 contains 16 residues. Germline V gene data show CDR1 as SNHLY and CDR2 as FYNNEI. CDR3 residues: CASRGGTSGSGDTQYF. CDR3 nucleotide sequence: TGTGCCAGCAGGGGGGGGACTAGTGGGTCCGGAGATACGCAGTATTTT.

The chain is built from TRBV14 and TRBJ2-7; 13 bases align to TRBD2. Per the germline V gene, CDR1 is SGHDN and CDR2 is FVKESK. The length of the CDR3 is 17 residues. Trimming took 2 bases from V and 2 from J; bases not matched to a gene: 6. CDR3 sequence (DNA): TGTGCCAGCAGCCAACGACTAGCGGGAGGACGGGCCTACGAGCAGTACTTC. This sequence encodes CASSQRLAGGRAYEQYF.

CDR3 protein: CASSERQRMSRTEAFF. The CDR3 bases are TGTGCCAGCAGCGAACGACAGAGGATGTCTCGGACTGAAGCTTTCTTT. The J gene is TRBJ1-1, the V gene TRBV14; TRBD1 might be the D (5 bases). V was cut by 5 bases and J by 5 bases, with 21 bases left in between. The CDR3 sequence is 16 residues long. Germline V lookup: CDR1 SGHDN, CDR2 FVKESK.

The sample holds one count of this clone. The V gene is TRBV6-5, the J gene TRBJ1-2; tentatively, D is TRBD1 (6 bases). The germline V gene encodes CDR1 MNHEY and CDR2 SVGAGI. This CDR3 contains 14 residues. The V end was cut by 7 bases, the J end by 7 bases, with 19 bases between. The DNA for the CDR3 is TGTGCCAGCACCATTAAGATAGGGGGAAGTGGCTACACCTTC. It translates to CASTIKIGGSGYTF.

V is TRBV9 and J is TRBJ1-2; D not resolved. From germline, CDR1 is SGDLS and CDR2 YYNGEE. The CDR3 runs to 12 residues. Trimming cost V 1 base and J 4 bases, with 5 bases left between them. CDR3 residues: CASSVSSYGYTF. CDR3 DNA: TGTGCCAGCAGCGTATCTTCCTATGGCTACACCTTC.